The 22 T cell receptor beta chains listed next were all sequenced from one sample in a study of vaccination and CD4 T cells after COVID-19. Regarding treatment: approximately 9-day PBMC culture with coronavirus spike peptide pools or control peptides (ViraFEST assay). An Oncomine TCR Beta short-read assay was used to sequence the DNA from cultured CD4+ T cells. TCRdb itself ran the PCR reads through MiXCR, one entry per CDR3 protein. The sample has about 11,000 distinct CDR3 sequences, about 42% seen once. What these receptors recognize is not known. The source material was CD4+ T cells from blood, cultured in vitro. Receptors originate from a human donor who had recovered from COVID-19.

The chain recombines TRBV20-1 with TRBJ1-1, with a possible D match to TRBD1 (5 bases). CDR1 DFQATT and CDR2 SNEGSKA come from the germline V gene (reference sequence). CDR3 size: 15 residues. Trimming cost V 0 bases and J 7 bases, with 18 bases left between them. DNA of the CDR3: TGCAGTGCTAGAGATAGGACACTCCATGGCTATGAAGCTTTCTTT. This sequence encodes CSARDRTLHGYEAFF.

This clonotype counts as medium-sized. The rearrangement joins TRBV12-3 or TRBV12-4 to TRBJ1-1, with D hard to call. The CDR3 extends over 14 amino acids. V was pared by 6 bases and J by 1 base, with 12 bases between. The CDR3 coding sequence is TGTGCCAGCAGGGGCCGCCGGGGGAACACTGAAGCTTTCTTT. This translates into CASRGRRGNTEAFF.

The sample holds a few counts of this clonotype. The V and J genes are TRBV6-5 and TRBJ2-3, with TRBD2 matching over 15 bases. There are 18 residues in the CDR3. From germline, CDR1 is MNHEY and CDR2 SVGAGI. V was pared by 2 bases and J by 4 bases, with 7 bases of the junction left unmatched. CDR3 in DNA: TGTGCCAGCAGTTACCCAAGGACTAGCGGGGGGGCCTCAGATACGCAGTATTTT. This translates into CASSYPRTSGGASDTQYF.

The CDR3 spells CSAIGVGEKLFF. The CDR3 DNA follows: TGCAGTGCTATAGGGGTAGGGGAAAAACTGTTTTTT. V is TRBV20-1 and J is TRBJ1-4, with D tentatively TRBD1 (5 bases). Germline V gene sequence: CDR1 DFQATT, CDR2 SNEGSKA (reference sequence). The germline V and J ends were trimmed by 4 bases and 8 bases, with 11 bases remaining between them. This CDR3 comprises 12 residues.

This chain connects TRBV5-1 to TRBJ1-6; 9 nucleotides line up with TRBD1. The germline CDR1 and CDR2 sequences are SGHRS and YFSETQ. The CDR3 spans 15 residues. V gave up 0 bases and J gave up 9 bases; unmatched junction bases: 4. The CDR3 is CASSLGGQGSSPLHF. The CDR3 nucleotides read TGCGCCAGCAGCTTGGGGGGACAGGGAAGTTCACCCCTCCACTTT.

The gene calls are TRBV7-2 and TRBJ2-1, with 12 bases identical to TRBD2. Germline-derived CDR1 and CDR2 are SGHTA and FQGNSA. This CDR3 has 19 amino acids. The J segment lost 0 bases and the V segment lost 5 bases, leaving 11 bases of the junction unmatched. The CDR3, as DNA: TGTGCCAGCAGCCAACGCGCTAGCGGGGGGGGAAGCTCCTACAATGAGCAGTTCTTC. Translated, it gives CASSQRASGGGSSYNEQFF.

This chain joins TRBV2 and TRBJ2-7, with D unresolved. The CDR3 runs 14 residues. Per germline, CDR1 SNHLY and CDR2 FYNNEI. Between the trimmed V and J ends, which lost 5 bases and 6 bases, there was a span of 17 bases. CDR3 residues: CASSLPSSPGEQYF. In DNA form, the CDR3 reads TGTGCCAGCAGTCTCCCAAGTTCCCCCGGCGAGCAGTACTTC.

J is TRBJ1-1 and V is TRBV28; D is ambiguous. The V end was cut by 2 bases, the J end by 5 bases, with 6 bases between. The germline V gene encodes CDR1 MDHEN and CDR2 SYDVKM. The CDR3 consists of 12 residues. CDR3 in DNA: TGTGCCAGCAGTTTAGTCCAGACTGAAGCTTTCTTT. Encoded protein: CASSLVQTEAFF. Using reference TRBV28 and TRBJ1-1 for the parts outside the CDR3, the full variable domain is DVKVTQSSRYLVKRTGEKVFLECVQDMDHENMFWYRQDPGLGLRLIYFSYDVKMKEKGDIPEGYSVSREKKERFSLILESASTNQTSMYLCASSLVQTEAFFGQGTRLTVV.

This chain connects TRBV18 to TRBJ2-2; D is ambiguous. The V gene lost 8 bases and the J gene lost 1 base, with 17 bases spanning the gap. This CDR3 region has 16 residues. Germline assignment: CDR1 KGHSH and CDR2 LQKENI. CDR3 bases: TGTGCCAGCAACTTATGGGGAATACTGAACACCGGGGAGCTGTTTTTT. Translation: CASNLWGILNTGELFF.

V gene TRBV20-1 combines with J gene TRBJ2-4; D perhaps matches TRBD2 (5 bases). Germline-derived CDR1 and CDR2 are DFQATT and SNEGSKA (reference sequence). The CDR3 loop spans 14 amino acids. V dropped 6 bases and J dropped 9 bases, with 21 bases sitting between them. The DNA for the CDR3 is TGCAGTGCGGAGGAGCCCCGGGCGTGGGGCATTCAGTACTTC. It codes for CSAEEPRAWGIQYF.

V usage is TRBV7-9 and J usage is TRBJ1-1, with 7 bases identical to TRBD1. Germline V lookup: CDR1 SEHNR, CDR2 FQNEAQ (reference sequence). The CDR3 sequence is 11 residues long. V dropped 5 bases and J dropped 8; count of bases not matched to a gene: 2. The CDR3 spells CASSPGGEAFF. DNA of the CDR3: TGTGCCAGCAGCCCAGGGGGAGAAGCTTTCTTT.

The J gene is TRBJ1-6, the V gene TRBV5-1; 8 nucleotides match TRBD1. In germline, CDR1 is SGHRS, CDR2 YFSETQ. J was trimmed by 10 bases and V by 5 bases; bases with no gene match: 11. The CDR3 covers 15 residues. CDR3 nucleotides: TGCGCCAGCAGTCCGGGAGGACAGGGCCGCTCACCCCTCCACTTT. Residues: CASSPGGQGRSPLHF. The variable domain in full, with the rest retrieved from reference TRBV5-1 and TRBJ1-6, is KAGVTQTPRYLIKTRGQQVTLSCSPISGHRSVSWYQQTPGQGLQFLFEYFSETQRNKGNFPGRFSGRQFSNSRSEMNVSTLELGDSALYLCASSPGGQGRSPLHFGNGTRLTVT.

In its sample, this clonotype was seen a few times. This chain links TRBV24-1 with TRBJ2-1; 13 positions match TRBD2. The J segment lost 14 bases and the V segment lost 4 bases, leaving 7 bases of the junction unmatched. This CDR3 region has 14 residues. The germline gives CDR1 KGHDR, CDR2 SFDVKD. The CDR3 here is CATSEQLAGGKEFF. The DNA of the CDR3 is TGTGCCACCAGTGAACAACTAGCGGGAGGGAAGGAGTTCTTC.

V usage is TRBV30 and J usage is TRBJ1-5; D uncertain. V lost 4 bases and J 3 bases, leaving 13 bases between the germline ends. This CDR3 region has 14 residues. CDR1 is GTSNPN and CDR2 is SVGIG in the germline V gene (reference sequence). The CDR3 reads CAWKGSFANQPQHF. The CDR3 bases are TGTGCCTGGAAAGGCTCATTTGCCAATCAGCCCCAGCATTTT.

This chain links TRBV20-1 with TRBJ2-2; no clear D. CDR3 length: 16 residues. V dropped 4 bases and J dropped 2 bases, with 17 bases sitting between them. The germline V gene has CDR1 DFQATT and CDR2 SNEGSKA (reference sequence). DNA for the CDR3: TGCAGTGCTACCCCCCTTGGGCGCTACAACACCGGGGAGCTGTTTTTT. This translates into CSATPLGRYNTGELFF.

CDR3 bases: TGCAGTGCTAGATCTCCTTTAAGCACAGATACGCAGTATTTT. This gives the protein CSARSPLSTDTQYF. The chain uses TRBV20-1 and TRBJ2-3; D gene unclear. CDR1 and CDR2 from the germline V gene are DFQATT and SNEGSKA (reference sequence). Trimming took off 2 bases at V and 0 bases at J, with 9 bases between the two ends. The CDR3 sequence is 14 residues long.

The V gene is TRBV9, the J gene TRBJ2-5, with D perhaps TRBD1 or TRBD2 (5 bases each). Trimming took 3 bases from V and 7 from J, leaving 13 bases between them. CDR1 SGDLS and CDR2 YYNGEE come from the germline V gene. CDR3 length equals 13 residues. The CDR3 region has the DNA TGTGCCAGCAGCGCGTTACGGGACGGGACCCAGTACTTC. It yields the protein CASSALRDGTQYF.

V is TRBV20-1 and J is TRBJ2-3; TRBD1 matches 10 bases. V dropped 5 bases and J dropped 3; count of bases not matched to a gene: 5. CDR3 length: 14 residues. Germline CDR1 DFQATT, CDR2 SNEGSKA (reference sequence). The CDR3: CSARTGGGTDTQYF. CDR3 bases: TGCAGTGCTCGGACAGGGGGGGGAACAGATACGCAGTATTTT.

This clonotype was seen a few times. In DNA, the CDR3 is TGCAGTGCTAGAGCCTACCTTAGCTCCTACGAGCAGTACTTC. It codes for CSARAYLSSYEQYF. V gene TRBV20-1 combines with J gene TRBJ2-7; unclear D gene. CDR1 DFQATT and CDR2 SNEGSKA come from the germline V gene (reference sequence). Trimming shortened V by 1 base and J by 0 bases, and 10 bases separated the two germline ends. This CDR3 spans 14 amino acids.

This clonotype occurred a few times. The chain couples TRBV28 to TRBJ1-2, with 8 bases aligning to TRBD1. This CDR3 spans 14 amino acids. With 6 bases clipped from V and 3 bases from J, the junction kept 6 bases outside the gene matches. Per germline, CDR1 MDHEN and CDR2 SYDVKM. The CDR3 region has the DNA TGTGCCAGCAGGACGGGACAGGCTGACTATGGCTACACCTTC. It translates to CASRTGQADYGYTF.

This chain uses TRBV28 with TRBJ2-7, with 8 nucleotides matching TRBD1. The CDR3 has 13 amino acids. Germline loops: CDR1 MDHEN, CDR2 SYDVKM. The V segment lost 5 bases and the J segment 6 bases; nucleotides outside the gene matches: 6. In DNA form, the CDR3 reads TGTGCCAGCAGTGCCAGGGGGCGAGGCGAGCAGTACTTC. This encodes CASSARGRGEQYF.

CDR3 loop: CASSPGEGATYNSPLHF. CDR3 in DNA: TGCGCCAGCAGCCCAGGGGAGGGGGCCACCTATAATTCACCCCTCCACTTT. The J gene is TRBJ1-6, the V gene TRBV4-1; 7 bases fit TRBD1. The CDR3 length is 17 residues. The J segment lost 2 bases and the V segment lost 4 bases, leaving 8 bases of the junction unmatched. Germline values: CDR1 MGHRA, CDR2 YSYEKL.